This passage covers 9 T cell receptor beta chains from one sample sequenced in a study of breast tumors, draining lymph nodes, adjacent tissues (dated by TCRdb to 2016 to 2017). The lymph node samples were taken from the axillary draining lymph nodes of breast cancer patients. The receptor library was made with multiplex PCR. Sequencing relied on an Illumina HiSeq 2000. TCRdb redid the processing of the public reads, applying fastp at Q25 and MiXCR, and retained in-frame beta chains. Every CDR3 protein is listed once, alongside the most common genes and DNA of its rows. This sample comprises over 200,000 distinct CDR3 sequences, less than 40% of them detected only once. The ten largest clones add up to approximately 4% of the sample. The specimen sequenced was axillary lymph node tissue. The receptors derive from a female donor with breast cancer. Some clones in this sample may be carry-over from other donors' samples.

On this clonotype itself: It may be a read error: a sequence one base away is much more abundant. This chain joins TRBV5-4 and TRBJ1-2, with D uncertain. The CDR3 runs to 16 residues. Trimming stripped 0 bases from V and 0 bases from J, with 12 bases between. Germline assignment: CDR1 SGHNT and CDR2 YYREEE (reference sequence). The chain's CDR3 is CASSLAVRRTNYGYTF. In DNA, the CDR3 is TGTGCCAGCAGCTTGGCCGTCAGGCGCACTAACTATGGCTACACCTTC.

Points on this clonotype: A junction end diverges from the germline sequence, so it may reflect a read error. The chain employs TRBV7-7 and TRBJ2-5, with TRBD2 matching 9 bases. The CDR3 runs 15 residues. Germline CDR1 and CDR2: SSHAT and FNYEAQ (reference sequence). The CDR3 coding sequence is TGTGCTAGCAGCTTAGGGCTAGCGGGAATGGGGACCCAGCACTTC. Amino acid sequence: CASSLGLAGMGTQHF.

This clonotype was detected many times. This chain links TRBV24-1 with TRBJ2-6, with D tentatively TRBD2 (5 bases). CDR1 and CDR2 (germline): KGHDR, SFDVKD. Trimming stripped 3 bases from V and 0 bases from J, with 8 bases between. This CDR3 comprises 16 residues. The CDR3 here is CATSDSAGSGANVLTF. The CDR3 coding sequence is TGTGCCACCAGTGATAGCGCGGGCTCTGGGGCCAACGTCCTGACTTTC.

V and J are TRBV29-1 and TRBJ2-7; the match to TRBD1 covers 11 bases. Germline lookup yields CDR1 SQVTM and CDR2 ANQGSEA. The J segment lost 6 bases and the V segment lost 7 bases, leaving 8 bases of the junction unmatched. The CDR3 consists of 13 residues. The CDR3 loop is CSAAGQGDCEQYF. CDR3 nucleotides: TGCAGCGCCGCGGGACAGGGGGACTGCGAGCAGTACTTC.

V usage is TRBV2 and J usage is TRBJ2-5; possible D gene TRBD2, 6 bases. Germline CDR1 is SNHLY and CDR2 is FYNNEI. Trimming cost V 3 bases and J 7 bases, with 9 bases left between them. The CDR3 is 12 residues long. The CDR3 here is CASSDWGGTQYF. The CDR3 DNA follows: TGTGCCAGCAGTGATTGGGGAGGGACCCAGTACTTC.

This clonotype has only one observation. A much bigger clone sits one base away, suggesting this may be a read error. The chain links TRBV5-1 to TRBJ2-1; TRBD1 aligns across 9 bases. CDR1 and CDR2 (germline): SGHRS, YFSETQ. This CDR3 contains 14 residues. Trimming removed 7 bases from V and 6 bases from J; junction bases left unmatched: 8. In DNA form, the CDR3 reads TGCGCCAGCGGAATACAGGGGGCCGGCAATGAGCAGTTCTTC. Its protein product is CASGIQGAGNEQFF.

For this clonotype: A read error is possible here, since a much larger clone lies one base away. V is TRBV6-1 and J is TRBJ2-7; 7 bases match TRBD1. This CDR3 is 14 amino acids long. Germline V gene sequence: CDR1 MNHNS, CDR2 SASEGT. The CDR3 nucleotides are TGTGCCAGCATGGAAAGGGGGCATACCTACGAGCAGCACTTC. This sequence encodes CASMERGHTYEQHF.

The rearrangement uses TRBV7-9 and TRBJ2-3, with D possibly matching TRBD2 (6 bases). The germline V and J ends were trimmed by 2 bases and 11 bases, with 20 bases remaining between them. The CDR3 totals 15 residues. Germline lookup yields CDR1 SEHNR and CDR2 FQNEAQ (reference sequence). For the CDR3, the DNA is TGTGCCAGCAGCTTAAAGGCGGGGACCTACAATGAGCAGTATTTT. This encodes CASSLKAGTYNEQYF.

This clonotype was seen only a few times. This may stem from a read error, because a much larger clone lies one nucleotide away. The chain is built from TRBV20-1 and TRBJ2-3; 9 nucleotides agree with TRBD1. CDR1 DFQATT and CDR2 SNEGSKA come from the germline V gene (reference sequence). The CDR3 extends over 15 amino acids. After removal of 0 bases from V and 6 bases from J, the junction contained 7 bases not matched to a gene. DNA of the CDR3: TGCAGTGCTAGAGATCCAGGGGACAGGGCGGATACGCAGTATTTT. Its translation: CSARDPGDRADTQYF.